This is a list of T cell receptor beta chains from one sample in a study of control samples from healthy donors and cancer patients. Assay used: immunoSEQ multiplex PCR; TCRdb lists only in-frame clones, some missing. The sample includes about 160,000 clones, approximately 94% of them seen just once. Input material: blood. The receptors come from a woman between 40 and 50 years old in good health. CDR3s include the opening cysteine and the closing phenylalanine or tryptophan. Each record gives: CDR3 protein, CDR3 DNA, clone size, J gene, V gene, D gene. D genes are given only for firm matches. The size entry is marked missing in some rows and otherwise reads once, few, many or a size class.

CASSQGPGQGPEAFF,TGCGCCAGCAGCCAAGGTCCGGGACAGGGCCCCGAAGCTTTCTTT,-,TRBJ1-1,TRBV4-1,TRBD1
CASSESTGFNYGYTF,TGTGCCAGCAGCGAGTCGACAGGGTTCAACTATGGCTACACCTTC,-,TRBJ1-2,TRBV9,TRBD1
CAISESRSTGELFF,TGTGCCATCAGTGAGTCACGTTCCACCGGGGAGCTGTTTTTT,once,TRBJ2-2,TRBV10-3,-
CASSLENNQPQHF,TGTGCCAGCAGTTTAGAGAACAATCAGCCCCAGCATTTT,-,TRBJ1-5,TRBV6-2/TRBV6-3,-
CASSPGTPGMGETQYF,TGTGCCAGCAGCCCGGGGACACCAGGGATGGGAGAGACCCAGTACTTC,-,TRBJ2-5,TRBV11-3,-
CASSATGGNQPQHF,TGTGCCAGCAGCGCGACAGGGGGCAATCAGCCCCAGCATTTT,few,TRBJ1-5,TRBV9,TRBD1
CASSRQWEIPSTNEKLFF,TGTGCCAGCAGTCGTCAATGGGAGATCCCCTCCACTAATGAAAAACTGTTTTTT,-,TRBJ1-4,TRBV9,-
CASSLVPGELFF,TGTGCCAGCAGCTTGGTTCCCGGGGAGCTGTTTTTT,-,TRBJ2-2,TRBV11-3,-
CATSERTAGELFF,TGTGCCACCAGTGAACGGACAGCCGGGGAGCTGTTTTTT,-,TRBJ2-2,TRBV24-1,-
CASSLETLDRAYSPLHF,TGTGCCAGCAGCTTAGAGACTCTGGACAGAGCTTATTCACCCCTCCACTTT,-,TRBJ1-6,TRBV7-6,-
CASSQDITGTWNSPLHF,TGCGCCAGCAGCCAAGATATCACAGGAACATGGAACTCACCCCTCCACTTT,-,TRBJ1-6,TRBV4-3,-
CASSRRTDYEQYF,TGTGCCAGCAGCAGGCGGACGGACTACGAGCAGTACTTC,-,TRBJ2-7,TRBV9,-
CASSNPSGGGTGELFF,TGTGCCAGCAGCAACCCTAGCGGGGGCGGCACCGGGGAGCTGTTTTTT,-,TRBJ2-2,TRBV11-2,TRBD2
CASILTGQVANYGYTF,TGTGCCAGCATCCTTACGGGTCAGGTGGCAAACTATGGCTACACCTTC,-,TRBJ1-2,TRBV6-6,-
CASSQEDRAVDEQYF,TGTGCCAGCAGCCAAGAGGACAGGGCGGTCGACGAGCAGTACTTC,-,TRBJ2-7,TRBV3-1/TRBV3-2,TRBD1
CASSFRSGANVLTF,TGTGCCAGCAGTTTTCGCTCTGGGGCCAACGTCCTGACTTTC,-,TRBJ2-6,TRBV27,-
CASSQGPFREIYGYTF,TGCGCCAGCAGCCAAGGACCCTTCCGGGAGATCTATGGCTACACCTTC,-,TRBJ1-2,TRBV4-1,-
CASNPTGLAGYTF,TGCGCCAGCAACCCTACAGGGCTCGCTGGCTACACCTTC,-,TRBJ1-2,TRBV4-1,-
CASSPRAEETQYF,TGTGCCAGCAGTCCGAGGGCAGAAGAGACCCAGTACTTC,-,TRBJ2-5,TRBV28,-
CASSRQIRDWETQYF,TGCGCCAGCAGCCGACAAATCAGGGATTGGGAGACCCAGTACTTC,-,TRBJ2-5,TRBV4-3,-
CASSQSDKGAHYQPQHF,TGCGCCAGCAGTCAATCAGATAAAGGGGCCCATTATCAGCCCCAGCATTTT,-,TRBJ1-5,TRBV23-1,-
CAWSRDRVTEAFF,TGTGCCTGGAGCCGAGACAGGGTCACTGAAGCTTTCTTT,-,TRBJ1-1,TRBV30,TRBD1
CASNWPSTEAFF,TGTGCCAGCAATTGGCCGAGTACTGAAGCTTTCTTT,-,TRBJ1-1,TRBV6-5,-
CASGSKLAGSASAQYF,TGTGCCAGTGGTTCGAAACTAGCGGGTTCCGCGTCGGCGCAGTATTTT,-,TRBJ2-3,TRBV19,TRBD2
CAISQGNTEAFF,TGTGCCATCAGTCAGGGGAACACTGAAGCTTTCTTT,-,TRBJ1-1,TRBV10-3,-
CSASWGQGGNTIYF,TGCAGTGCTAGTTGGGGACAGGGGGGGAACACCATATATTTT,-,TRBJ1-3,TRBV20-1,TRBD1
CASSQGPSPAVGSCSPLHF,TGCGCCAGCAGTCAAGGACCGTCGCCTGCCGTAGGTTCGTGTTCACCCCTCCACTTT,-,TRBJ1-6,TRBV23-1,-
CASSEMWGNTEAFF,TGTGCCAGCAGTGAGATGTGGGGGAATACTGAAGCTTTCTTT,-,TRBJ1-1,TRBV2,-
CASTRDAYNSPLHF,TGTGCCAGCACCAGAGATGCCTATAATTCACCCCTCCACTTT,-,TRBJ1-6,TRBV2,-
CASSPAPPGQGVSDTQYF,TGTGCCAGCAGCCCAGCCCCCCCGGGACAGGGCGTTTCAGATACGCAGTATTTT,-,TRBJ2-3,TRBV7-3,TRBD1
CASSYSRASSGGPNTDTQYF,TGTGCCAGCAGTTACTCGAGGGCGTCTAGCGGGGGCCCCAACACAGATACGCAGTATTTT,-,TRBJ2-3,TRBV6-2/TRBV6-3,TRBD2
CASSLRTGGGNQPQHF,TGTGCCAGCAGCTTGCGGACAGGGGGTGGTAATCAGCCCCAGCATTTT,-,TRBJ1-5,TRBV7-2,TRBD1
CACNDRKFYEQYF,TGTGCCTGTAACGACAGGAAATTCTACGAGCAGTACTTC,-,TRBJ2-7,TRBV30,-
CASSLFRANTEAFF,TGTGCCAGCAGCTTATTCAGGGCGAACACTGAAGCTTTCTTT,-,TRBJ1-1,TRBV11-2,-
CASSLGGAREGGYTF,TGTGCCAGCAGCTTAGGAGGGGCCAGGGAAGGTGGCTACACCTTC,-,TRBJ1-2,TRBV7-8,-
CSGGSNYGYTF,TGCAGCGGAGGCAGTAACTATGGCTACACCTTC,-,TRBJ1-2,TRBV29-1,-
CAISDSGTSRDEQFF,TGTGCCATCAGTGACTCCGGGACTAGCCGCGATGAGCAGTTCTTC,-,TRBJ2-1,TRBV10-3,TRBD2
CASSLGDRGLQETQYF,TGTGCCAGCAGCTTAGGAGACAGGGGTCTCCAAGAGACCCAGTACTTC,-,TRBJ2-5,TRBV7-9,TRBD1
CASSLWLGYRSYNEQFF,TGTGCCAGCAGCTTATGGCTAGGGTATCGGTCCTACAATGAGCAGTTCTTC,-,TRBJ2-1,TRBV5-6,-
CATSRDPGGGQPQHF,TGTGCCACCAGCAGAGATCCTGGTGGGGGACAGCCCCAGCATTTT,-,TRBJ1-5,TRBV15,-
CASSFLAGTDTQYF,TGTGCCAGCAGCTTCCTAGCGGGCACAGATACGCAGTATTTT,-,TRBJ2-3,TRBV7-9,TRBD2
CASSSRGQPQHF,TGTGCCAGTAGCTCCAGGGGTCAGCCCCAGCATTTT,-,TRBJ1-5,TRBV19,-
CASSRGTDTQYF,TGTGCCAGCAGCCGGGGGACAGATACGCAGTATTTT,once,TRBJ2-3,TRBV11-2,-
CSARTGSSGNTIYF,TGCAGCGCCAGGACAGGGAGCTCTGGAAACACCATATATTTT,-,TRBJ1-3,TRBV29-1,TRBD1
CATSRNPGRGGGTYNSPLHF,TGTGCCACCAGCAGAAATCCCGGGAGGGGCGGGGGGACCTATAATTCACCCCTCCACTTT,-,TRBJ1-6,TRBV15,-